The present T cell receptor (beta chain) was sequenced within a study of shared clonotypes between healthy human individuals. Findings and limits, study-wide: Exclusively blood specimens were collected; tissue repertoires likely differ. Represented genetic and exposure-history diversity was restricted by having few donors.

This clone occurred once. Its specificity is unknown. The same CDR3 also results from other DNA sequences found in this sample. Germline values: CDR1 SGHRS, CDR2 YFSETQ. V dropped 0 bases and J dropped 5 bases, with 5 bases sitting between them. The CDR3 covers 12 residues. The authors ran the assay at deep level. Using ten immunoSEQ deep assay plates, investigators sequenced unsorted PBMC DNA. Measured with immunoSEQ multiplex PCR; TCRdb has only the in-frame clones, and not every one. The table has about 490,000 clones, around 78% seen once. The rearrangement links TRBV5-1 to TRBJ2-5; D is ambiguous. Source material: PBMCs. This sequence originates from a woman between 40 and 55 years old in good health. Some clones in this sample may be carry-over from other donors' samples. The CDR3 is CASSLAGETQYF. In DNA form, the CDR3 reads TGCGCCAGCAGCTTGGCAGGCGAGACCCAGTACTTC.